This note documents a single TCR beta chain sequence. This sample was included in a study of blood T cell repertoires in COVID-19. As for the study in general: Researchers got acute and convalescent COVID-19 samples from the United States, Italy and Spain. T cells, B-cell-depleted T cells, or PBMCs supplied cDNA or gDNA.

In the study's own analysis: Reference gene primer amplification yielded estimated nucleated cell counts. Libraries were prepared by immunoSEQ multiplex PCR; TCRdb keeps only in-frame clonotypes and omits some of them. V and J calls and clone size are given by that table; D and trimming were obtained from the DNA. The table records approximately 250,000 clones, 86% of them present only once. This clonotype was sampled from a man younger than 45 who had recovered from COVID-19. Sequencing input: peripheral blood.

The CDR3 nucleotides read TGTGCCAGCAGCTTAGCGGGACAGGCCGTTTATGGCTACACCTTC. Its protein product is CASSLAGQAVYGYTF. V usage is TRBV7-2 and J usage is TRBJ1-2, with TRBD1 matching over 8 bases. Germline CDR1 reads SGHTA; CDR2 reads FQGNSA. V shed 0 bases, J shed 5 bases, and the junction held 5 bases outside the gene matches. The CDR3 covers 15 residues.